Listed below are T cell receptor beta chains from one sample, sequenced in a study of Graves' ophthalmopathy and Graves' hyperthyroidism. TCRdb called the multiplex PCR reads again in MiXCR, with one record for every CDR3 protein. The table lists about 230,000 distinct CDR3 sequences, approximately 42% of them singletons. The sequencing sample was made of peripheral blood. Every receptor here comes from an adult man with Graves' ophthalmopathy. Each CDR3 is given with its conserved first and last residue.

CDR3aa,j_gene,v_gene
CASSYSFKDTQYF,TRBJ2-3,TRBV10-3
CASSWRAGLAGAFLSYEQYF,TRBJ2-7,TRBV28
CASSLDSGFSGNTIYF,TRBJ1-3,TRBV7-2
CASSFTDQTQYF,TRBJ2-5,TRBV7-9
CASSFDRGSHTGELFF,TRBJ2-2,TRBV7-3
CASSMGAYSGNTIYF,TRBJ1-3,TRBV19
CASSLRGYGYEQYF,TRBJ2-7,TRBV5-6
CASSLFSRQNTGELFF,TRBJ2-2,TRBV5-6
CSAPSLAGGPGEQYF,TRBJ2-7,TRBV20-1
CASSISGTGFYGYTF,TRBJ1-2,TRBV19
CASSGTANTGELFF,TRBJ2-2,TRBV5-1
CASSLDRGPSYEQYF,TRBJ2-7,TRBV7-9
CASSHRQGPSGNTIYF,TRBJ1-3,TRBV14
CSVTSGRSPQHF,TRBJ2-5,TRBV29-1
CASSPNPGFYNSPLHF,TRBJ1-6,TRBV7-9